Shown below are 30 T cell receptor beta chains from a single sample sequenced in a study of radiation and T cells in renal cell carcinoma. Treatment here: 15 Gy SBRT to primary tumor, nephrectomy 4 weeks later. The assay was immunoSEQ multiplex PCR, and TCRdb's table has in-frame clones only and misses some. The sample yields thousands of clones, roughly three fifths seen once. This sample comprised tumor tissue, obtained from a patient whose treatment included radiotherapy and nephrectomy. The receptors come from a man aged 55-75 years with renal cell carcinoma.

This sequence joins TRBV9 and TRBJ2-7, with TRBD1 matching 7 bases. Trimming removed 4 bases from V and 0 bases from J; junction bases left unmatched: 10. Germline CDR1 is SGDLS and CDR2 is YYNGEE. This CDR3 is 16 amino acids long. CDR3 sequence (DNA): TGTGCCAGCAGCAGGGTACACCGGGACAGCTCCTACGAGCAGTACTTC. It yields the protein CASSRVHRDSSYEQYF.

The CDR3 loop reads CASSHLGAGGDYGYTF. The CDR3 DNA follows: TGTGCCAGCAGCCATTTAGGTGCAGGGGGTGACTATGGCTACACCTTC. The chain is built from TRBV9 and TRBJ1-2; TRBD1 matches 7 bases. Per the germline V gene, CDR1 is SGDLS and CDR2 is YYNGEE. V trimming: 4 bases; J trimming: 3 bases; junction bases outside the gene matches: 12. This CDR3 comprises 16 residues.

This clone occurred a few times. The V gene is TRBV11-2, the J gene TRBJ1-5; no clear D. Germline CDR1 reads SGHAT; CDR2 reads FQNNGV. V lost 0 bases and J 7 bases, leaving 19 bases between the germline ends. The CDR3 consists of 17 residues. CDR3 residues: CASSLDEGGGLGQPQHF. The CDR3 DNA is TGTGCCAGCAGCTTAGATGAGGGCGGAGGCTTAGGGCAGCCCCAGCATTTT. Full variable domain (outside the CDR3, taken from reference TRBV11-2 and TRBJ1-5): EAGVAQSPRYKIIEKRQSVAFWCNPISGHATLYWYQQILGQGPKLLIQFQNNGVVDDSQLPKDRFSAERLKGVDSTLKIQPAKLEDSAVYLCASSLDEGGGLGQPQHFGDGTRLSIL.

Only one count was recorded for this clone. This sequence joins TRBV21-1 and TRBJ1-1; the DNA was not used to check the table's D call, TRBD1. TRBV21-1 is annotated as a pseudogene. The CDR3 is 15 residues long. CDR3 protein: CASSISGTGRPEAFF. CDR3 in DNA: TGTGCCAGCAGCATCTCCGGGACAGGGCGACCTGAAGCTTTCTTT.

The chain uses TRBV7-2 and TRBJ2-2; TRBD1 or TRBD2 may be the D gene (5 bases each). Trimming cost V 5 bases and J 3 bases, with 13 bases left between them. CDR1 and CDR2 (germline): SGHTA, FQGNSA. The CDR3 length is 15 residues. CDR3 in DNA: TGTGCCAGCAGCCCGTCGCTGGGGGACACCGGGGAGCTGTTTTTT. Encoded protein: CASSPSLGDTGELFF.

The chain's CDR3 is CASSRGRDRTLYGYTF. DNA for the CDR3: TGTGCCAGCAGCCGAGGCCGGGACAGAACTCTCTATGGCTACACCTTC. This chain joins TRBV7-9 and TRBJ1-2; TRBD1 agrees at 7 bases. V shed 5 bases, J shed 4 bases, and the junction held 13 bases outside the gene matches. CDR3 length: 16 amino acids. The germline V gene encodes CDR1 SEHNR and CDR2 FQNEAQ (reference sequence).

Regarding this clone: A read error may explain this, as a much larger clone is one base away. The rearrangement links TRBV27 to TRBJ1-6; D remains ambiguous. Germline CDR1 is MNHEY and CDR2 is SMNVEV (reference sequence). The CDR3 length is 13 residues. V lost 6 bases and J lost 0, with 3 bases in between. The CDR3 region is CASSPSYNSPLHF. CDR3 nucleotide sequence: TGTGCCAGCAGCCCCTCCTATAATTCACCCCTCCACTTT.

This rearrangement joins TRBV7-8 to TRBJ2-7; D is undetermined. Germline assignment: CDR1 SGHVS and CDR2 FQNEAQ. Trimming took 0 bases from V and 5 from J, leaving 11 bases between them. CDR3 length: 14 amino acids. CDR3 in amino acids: CASSLAGRVNEQYF. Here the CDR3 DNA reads TGTGCCAGCAGCTTAGCGGGTCGAGTAAACGAGCAGTACTTC.

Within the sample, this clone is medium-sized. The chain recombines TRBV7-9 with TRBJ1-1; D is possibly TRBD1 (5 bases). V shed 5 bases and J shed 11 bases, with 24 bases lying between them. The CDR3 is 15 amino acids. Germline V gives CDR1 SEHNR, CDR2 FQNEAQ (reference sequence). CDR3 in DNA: TGTGCCAGCAGCCGCACATCCGACAGACCTTTAGGGGCTTTCTTT. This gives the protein CASSRTSDRPLGAFF.

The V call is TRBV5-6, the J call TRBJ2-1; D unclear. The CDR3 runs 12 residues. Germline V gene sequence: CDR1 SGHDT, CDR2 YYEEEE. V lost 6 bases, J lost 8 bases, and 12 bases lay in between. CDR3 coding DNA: TGTGCCAGCAACCGAAGAATCGATGAGCAGTTCTTC. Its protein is CASNRRIDEQFF.

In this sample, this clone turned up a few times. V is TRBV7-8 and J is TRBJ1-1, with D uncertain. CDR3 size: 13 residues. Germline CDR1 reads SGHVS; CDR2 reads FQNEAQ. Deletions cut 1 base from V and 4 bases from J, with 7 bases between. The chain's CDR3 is CASSLELGTEAFF. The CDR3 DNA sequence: TGTGCCAGCAGCTTAGAGTTGGGCACTGAAGCTTTCTTT.

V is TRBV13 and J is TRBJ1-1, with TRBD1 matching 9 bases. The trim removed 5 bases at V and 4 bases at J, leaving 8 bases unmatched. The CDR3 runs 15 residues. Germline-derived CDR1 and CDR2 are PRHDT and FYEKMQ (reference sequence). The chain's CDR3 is CASSPPRDRVTEAFF. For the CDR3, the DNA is TGTGCCAGCAGCCCGCCCCGGGACAGGGTCACTGAAGCTTTCTTT.

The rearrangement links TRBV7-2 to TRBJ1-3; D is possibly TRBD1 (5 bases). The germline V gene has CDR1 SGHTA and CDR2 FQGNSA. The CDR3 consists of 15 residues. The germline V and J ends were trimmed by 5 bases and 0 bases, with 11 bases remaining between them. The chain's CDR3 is CASSPPGGSGNTIYF. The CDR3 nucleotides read TGTGCCAGCAGCCCCCCGGGGGGCTCTGGAAACACCATATATTTT. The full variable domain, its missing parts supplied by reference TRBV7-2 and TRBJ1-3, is GAGVSQSPSNKVTEKGKDVELRCDPISGHTALYWYRQSLGQGLEFLIYFQGNSAPDKSGLPSDRFSAERTGGSVSTLTIQRTQQEDSAVYLCASSPPGGSGNTIYFGEGSWLTVV.

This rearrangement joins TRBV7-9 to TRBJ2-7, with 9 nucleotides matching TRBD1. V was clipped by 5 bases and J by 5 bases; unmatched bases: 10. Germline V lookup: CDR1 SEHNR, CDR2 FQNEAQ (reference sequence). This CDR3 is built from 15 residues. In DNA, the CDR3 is TGTGCCAGCAGCGATAACCGGGACAGGGTTCACGAGCAGTACTTC. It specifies CASSDNRDRVHEQYF.

CDR3 coding DNA: TGTGCCAGTAGTACCAGGGGACTAGCGGATTACAATGAGCAGTTCTTC. This codes for CASSTRGLADYNEQFF. This sequence joins TRBV19 and TRBJ2-1; 11 bases map to TRBD2. This CDR3 is 16 amino acids long. The V segment lost 4 bases and the J segment 4 bases; nucleotides outside the gene matches: 6. CDR1 is LNHDA, CDR2 SQIVND, per germline (reference sequence).

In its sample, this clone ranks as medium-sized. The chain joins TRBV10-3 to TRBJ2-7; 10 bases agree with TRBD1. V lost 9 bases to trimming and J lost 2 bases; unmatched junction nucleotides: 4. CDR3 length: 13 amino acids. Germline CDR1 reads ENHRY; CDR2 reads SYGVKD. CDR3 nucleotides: TGTGCCATGCGACAGGGGGCAACCTACGAGCAGTACTTC. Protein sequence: CAMRQGATYEQYF.

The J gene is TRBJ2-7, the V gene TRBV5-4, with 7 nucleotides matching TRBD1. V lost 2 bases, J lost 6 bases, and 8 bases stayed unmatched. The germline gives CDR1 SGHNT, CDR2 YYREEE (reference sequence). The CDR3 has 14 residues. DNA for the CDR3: TGTGCCAGCAGCTTAAACAGGGGAGATCTCGAGCAGTACTTC. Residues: CASSLNRGDLEQYF.

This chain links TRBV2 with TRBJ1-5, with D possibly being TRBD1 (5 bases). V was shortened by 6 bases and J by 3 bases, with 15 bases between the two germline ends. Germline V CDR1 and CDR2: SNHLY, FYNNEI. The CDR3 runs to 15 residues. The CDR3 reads CASRDGTSYNQPQHF. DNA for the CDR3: TGTGCCAGCAGGGATGGGACGAGCTACAATCAGCCCCAGCATTTT. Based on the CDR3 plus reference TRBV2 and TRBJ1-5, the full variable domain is EPEVTQTPSHQVTQMGQEVILRCVPISNHLYFYWYRQILGQKVEFLVSFYNNEISEKSEIFDDQFSVERPDGSNFTLKIRSTKLEDSAMYFCASRDGTSYNQPQHFGDGTRLSIL.

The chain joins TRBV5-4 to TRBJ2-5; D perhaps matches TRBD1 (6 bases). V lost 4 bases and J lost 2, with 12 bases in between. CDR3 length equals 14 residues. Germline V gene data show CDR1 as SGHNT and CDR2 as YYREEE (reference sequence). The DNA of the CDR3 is TGTGCCAGCAGCGCGACAGGAGCGCAAGAGACCCAGTACTTC. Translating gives CASSATGAQETQYF.

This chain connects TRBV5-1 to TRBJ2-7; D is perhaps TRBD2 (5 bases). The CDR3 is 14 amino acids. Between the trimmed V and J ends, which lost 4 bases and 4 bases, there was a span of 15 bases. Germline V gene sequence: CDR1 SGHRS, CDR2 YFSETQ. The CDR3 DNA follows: TGCGCCAGCAGCCAAGACGGACTTCCTTACGAGCAGTACTTC. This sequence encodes CASSQDGLPYEQYF.

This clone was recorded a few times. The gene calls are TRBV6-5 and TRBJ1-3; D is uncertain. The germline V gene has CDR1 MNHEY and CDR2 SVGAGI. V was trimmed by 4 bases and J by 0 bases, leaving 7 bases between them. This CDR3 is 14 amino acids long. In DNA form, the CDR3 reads TGTGCCAGCAGTTTATTGGGCTCTGGAAACACCATATATTTT. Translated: CASSLLGSGNTIYF.

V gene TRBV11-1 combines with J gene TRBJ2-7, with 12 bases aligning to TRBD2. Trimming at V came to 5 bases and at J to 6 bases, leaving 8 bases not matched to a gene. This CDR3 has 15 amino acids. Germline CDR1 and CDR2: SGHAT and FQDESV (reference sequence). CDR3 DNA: TGTGCCAGCAGCGTAGATTGGACTAGCGGGACCGAGCAGTACTTC. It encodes CASSVDWTSGTEQYF.

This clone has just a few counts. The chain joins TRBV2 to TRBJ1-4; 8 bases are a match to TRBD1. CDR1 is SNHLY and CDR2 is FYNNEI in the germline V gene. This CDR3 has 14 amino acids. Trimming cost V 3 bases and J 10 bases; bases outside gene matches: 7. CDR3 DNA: TGTGCCAGCAGTGAGACAGGGGAAGATGGAAAACTGTTTTTT. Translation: CASSETGEDGKLFF.

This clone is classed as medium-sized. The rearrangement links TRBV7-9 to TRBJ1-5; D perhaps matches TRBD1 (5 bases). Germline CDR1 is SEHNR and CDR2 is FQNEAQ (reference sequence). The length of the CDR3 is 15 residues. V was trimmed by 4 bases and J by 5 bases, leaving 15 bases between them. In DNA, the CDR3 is TGTGCCAGCAGCTCCGATGGGGCGGGGGATCAGCCCCAGCATTTT. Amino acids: CASSSDGAGDQPQHF.

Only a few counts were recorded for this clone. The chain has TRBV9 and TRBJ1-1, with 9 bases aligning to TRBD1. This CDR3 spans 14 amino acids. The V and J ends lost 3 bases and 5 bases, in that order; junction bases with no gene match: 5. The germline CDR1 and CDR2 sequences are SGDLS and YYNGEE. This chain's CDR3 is CASSDGTGRTEAFF. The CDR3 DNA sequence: TGTGCCAGCAGCGACGGGACAGGGAGGACTGAAGCTTTCTTT.

This CDR3 is CASSFRQGVNEQYF. The CDR3 DNA reads as TGTGCCAGCAGTTTCAGGCAGGGAGTCAACGAGCAGTACTTC. The chain couples TRBV27 to TRBJ2-7, with D possibly called TRBD1 or TRBD2 (5 bases each). The CDR3 has 14 amino acids. Between the trimmed V and J ends, which lost 3 bases and 5 bases, there was a span of 14 bases. Germline V CDR1 and CDR2: MNHEY, SMNVEV (reference sequence).

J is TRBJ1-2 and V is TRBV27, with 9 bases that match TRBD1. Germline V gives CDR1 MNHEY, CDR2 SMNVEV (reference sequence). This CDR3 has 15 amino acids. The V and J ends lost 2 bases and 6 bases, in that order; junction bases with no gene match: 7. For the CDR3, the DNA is TGTGCCAGCAGTTTAACCACCGGACAGGGGAATGGCTACACCTTC. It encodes CASSLTTGQGNGYTF.

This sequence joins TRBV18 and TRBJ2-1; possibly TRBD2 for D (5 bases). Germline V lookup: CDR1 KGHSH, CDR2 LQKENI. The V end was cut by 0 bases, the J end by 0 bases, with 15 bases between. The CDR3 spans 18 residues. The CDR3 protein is CASSPPWTDLSSYNEQFF. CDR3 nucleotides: TGTGCCAGCTCACCACCTTGGACTGACCTGAGCTCCTACAATGAGCAGTTCTTC. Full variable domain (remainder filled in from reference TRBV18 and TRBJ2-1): NAGVMQNPRHLVRRRGQEARLRCSPMKGHSHVYWYRQLPEEGLKFMVYLQKENIIDESGMPKERFSAEFPKEGPSILRIQQVVRGDSAAYFCASSPPWTDLSSYNEQFFGPGTRLTVL.

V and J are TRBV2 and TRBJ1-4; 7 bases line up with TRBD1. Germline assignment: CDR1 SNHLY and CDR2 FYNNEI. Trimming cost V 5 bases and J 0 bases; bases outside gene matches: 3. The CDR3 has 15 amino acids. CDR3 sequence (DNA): TGTGCCAGCAGTTTTACAGGGGCAACTAATGAAAAACTGTTTTTT. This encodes CASSFTGATNEKLFF.

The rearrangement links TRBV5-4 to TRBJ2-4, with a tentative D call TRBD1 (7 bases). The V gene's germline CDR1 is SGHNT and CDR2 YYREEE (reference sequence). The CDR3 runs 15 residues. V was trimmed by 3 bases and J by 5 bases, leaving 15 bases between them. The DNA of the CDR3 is TGTGCCAGCAGCTCCGGCAGGGGGGTAGAAAACATTCAGTACTTC. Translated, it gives CASSSGRGVENIQYF.